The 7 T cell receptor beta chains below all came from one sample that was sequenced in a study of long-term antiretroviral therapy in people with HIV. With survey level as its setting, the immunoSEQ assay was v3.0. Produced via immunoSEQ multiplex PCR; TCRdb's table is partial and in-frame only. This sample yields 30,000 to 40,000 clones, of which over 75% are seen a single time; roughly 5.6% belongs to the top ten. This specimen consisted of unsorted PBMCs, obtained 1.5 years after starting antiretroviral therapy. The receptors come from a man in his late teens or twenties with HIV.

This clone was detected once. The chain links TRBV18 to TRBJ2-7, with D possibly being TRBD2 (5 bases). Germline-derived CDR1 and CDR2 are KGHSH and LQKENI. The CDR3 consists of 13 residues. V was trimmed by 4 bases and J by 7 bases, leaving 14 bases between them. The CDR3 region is CASSLVGPGEQYF. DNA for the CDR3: TGTGCCAGCTCACTAGTCGGTCCGGGAGAGCAGTACTTC.

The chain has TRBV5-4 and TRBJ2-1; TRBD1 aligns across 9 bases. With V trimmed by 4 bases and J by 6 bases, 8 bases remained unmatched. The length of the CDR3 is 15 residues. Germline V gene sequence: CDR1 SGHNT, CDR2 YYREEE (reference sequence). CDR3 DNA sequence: TGTGCCAGCAGCGGACGGGACAGGGTCGGCAATGAGCAGTTCTTC. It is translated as CASSGRDRVGNEQFF.

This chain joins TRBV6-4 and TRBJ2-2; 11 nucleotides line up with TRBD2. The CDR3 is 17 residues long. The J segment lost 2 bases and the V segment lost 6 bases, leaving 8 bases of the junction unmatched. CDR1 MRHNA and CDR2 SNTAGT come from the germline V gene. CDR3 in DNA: TGTGCCAGCAGCTCCGGGACTAGCGGAGCTAACACCGGGGAGCTGTTTTTT. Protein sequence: CASSSGTSGANTGELFF.

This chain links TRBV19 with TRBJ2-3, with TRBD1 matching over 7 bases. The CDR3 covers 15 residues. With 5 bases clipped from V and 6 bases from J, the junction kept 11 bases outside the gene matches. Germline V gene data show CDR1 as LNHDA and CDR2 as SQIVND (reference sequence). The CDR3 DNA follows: TGTGCCAGTAGTCTCGACAGGGCGACCCGCGATACGCAGTATTTT. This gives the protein CASSLDRATRDTQYF.

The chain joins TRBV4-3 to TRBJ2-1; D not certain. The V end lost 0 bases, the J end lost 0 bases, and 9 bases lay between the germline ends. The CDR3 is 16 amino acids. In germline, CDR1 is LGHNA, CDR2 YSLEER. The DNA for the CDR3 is TGCGCCAGCAGCCAAGAAGGGTTAAGCTCCTACAATGAGCAGTTCTTC. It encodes CASSQEGLSSYNEQFF.

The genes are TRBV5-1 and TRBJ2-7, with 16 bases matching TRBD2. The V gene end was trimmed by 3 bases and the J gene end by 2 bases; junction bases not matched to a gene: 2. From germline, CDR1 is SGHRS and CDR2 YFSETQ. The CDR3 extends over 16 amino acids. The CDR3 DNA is TGCGCCAGCAGCTCGGGACTAGCGGGAGGGACCTACGAGCAGTACTTC. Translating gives CASSSGLAGGTYEQYF.

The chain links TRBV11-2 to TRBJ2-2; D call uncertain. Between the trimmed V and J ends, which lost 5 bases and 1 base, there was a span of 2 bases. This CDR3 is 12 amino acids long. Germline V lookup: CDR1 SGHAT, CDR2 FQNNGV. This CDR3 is CASSRNTGELFF. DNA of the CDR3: TGTGCCAGCAGCCGGAACACCGGGGAGCTGTTTTTT.